These 8 T cell receptor beta chains originate from one sample sequenced in a study of cytomegalovirus exposure and HLA in healthy donors. Primers for the PCR totalled 60 Vbeta and 13 Jbeta. Clones were sequenced by immunoSEQ multiplex PCR, and TCRdb holds only the in-frame ones, with some missing. The table records 60,000 or so clones, about 86% of them present only once. Sequenced: PBMCs. The receptors were gathered from a man in his forties in good health and CMV-seronegative.

The chain links TRBV9 to TRBJ2-3, with 8 positions matching TRBD2. In germline, CDR1 is SGDLS, CDR2 YYNGEE. The CDR3 has 15 amino acids. V gave up 3 bases and J gave up 2 bases; unmatched junction bases: 5. The CDR3 DNA is TGTGCCAGCAGCGATAGCGGGGACGTCACAGATACGCAGTATTTT. This gives the protein CASSDSGDVTDTQYF.

The rearrangement uses TRBV5-1 and TRBJ2-3; D is undetermined. This CDR3 has 14 residues. CDR1 SGHRS and CDR2 YFSETQ come from the germline V gene. Between the trimmed V and J ends, which lost 0 bases and 0 bases, there was a span of 5 bases. In DNA, the CDR3 is TGCGCCAGCAGCTTGGGACTTAGCACAGATACGCAGTATTTT. Protein: CASSLGLSTDTQYF.

The chain employs TRBV30 and TRBJ2-5; no clear D. V gave up 2 bases and J gave up 2 bases, with 15 bases separating them. Looked up from germline, CDR1 is GTSNPN and CDR2 is SVGIG (reference sequence). The CDR3 has 15 residues. CDR3 coding DNA: TGTGCCTGGAGTAAGAATACGGTACAGCAAGAGACCCAGTACTTC. Amino acid sequence: CAWSKNTVQQETQYF.

The chain couples TRBV4-3 to TRBJ2-7, with 7 bases aligning to TRBD1. The CDR3 is 15 residues long. The germline V gene has CDR1 LGHNA and CDR2 YSLEER. The ends lost 0 bases at V and 2 bases at J; junction bases unmatched: 4. The CDR3 sequence: CASSQDRGGAYEQYF. As DNA, the CDR3 is TGCGCCAGCAGCCAAGATCGAGGGGGCGCCTACGAGCAGTACTTC.

V gene TRBV19 combines with J gene TRBJ1-2, with TRBD1 as a possible D gene (6 bases). The CDR3 contains 14 residues. Germline V gene data show CDR1 as LNHDA and CDR2 as SQIVND (reference sequence). Trimming left V 5 bases short and J 8 bases short, with 18 bases between. The CDR3 DNA sequence: TGTGCCAGTAGTGTCAGGGGTGAATGGTCCGGCTACACCTTC. Translation: CASSVRGEWSGYTF.

This clone showed up just a few times. The chain has TRBV5-5 and TRBJ1-1; D not certain. The CDR3 length is 13 residues. Germline loops: CDR1 SGHKS, CDR2 YYEKEE (reference sequence). Trimming took off 0 bases at V and 8 bases at J, with 11 bases between the two ends. The CDR3 reads CASSLVVAGEAFF. Written as DNA, the CDR3 is TGTGCCAGCAGCTTGGTTGTGGCAGGCGAAGCTTTCTTT.

The rearrangement uses TRBV28 and TRBJ1-1; 9 bases map to TRBD1. Germline assignment: CDR1 MDHEN and CDR2 SYDVKM. CDR3 size: 14 residues. J lost 1 base, V lost 4 bases, and 1 base had no gene match. The CDR3 DNA sequence: TGTGCCAGCAGTTGGGGACAGGGGAACACTGAAGCTTTCTTT. Its protein product is CASSWGQGNTEAFF. The whole variable domain, remainder taken from reference TRBV28 and TRBJ1-1, is DVKVTQSSRYLVKRTGEKVFLECVQDMDHENMFWYRQDPGLGLRLIYFSYDVKMKEKGDIPEGYSVSREKKERFSLILESASTNQTSMYLCASSWGQGNTEAFFGQGTRLTVV.

The chain joins TRBV19 to TRBJ1-5, with a weak D call TRBD1 (5 bases). The CDR3 length is 14 residues. Germline-derived CDR1 and CDR2 are LNHDA and SQIVND (reference sequence). Trimming pared 1 base from V and 6 bases from J, leaving 10 bases between. The CDR3, as DNA: TGTGCCAGTAGTATAGGCGGGAGGGGTCAGCCCCAGCATTTT. This gives the protein CASSIGGRGQPQHF.